Listed below are T cell receptor beta chains from one sample, sequenced in a study of CD8 T cells in ankylosing spondylitis. TCRdb reanalysed the 5' RACE reads using MiXCR and keeps one entry per CDR3 protein. The repertoire holds over 600,000 distinct CDR3 sequences, with under 20% as singletons. The sample comprised blood, either unsorted or a sorted T cell fraction (not recorded which). The receptors were sampled from a male donor with ankylosing spondylitis. Each CDR3 is given without its conserved first and last residue. Each record gives: D gene, V gene, CDR3 protein. D genes are given only for firm matches.

d_gene: .; v_gene: TRBV5-1; CDR3aa: ASSLTVQDPDTQY
d_gene: .; v_gene: TRBV6-2/TRBV6-3; CDR3aa: ASEEWASVNTGELF
d_gene: TRBD2; v_gene: TRBV6-2/TRBV6-3; CDR3aa: ASRMSGVNTGELF
d_gene: .; v_gene: TRBV5-1; CDR3aa: ASSYTNYGYT
d_gene: TRBD1; v_gene: TRBV7-8; CDR3aa: ASSSGTVNEQF
d_gene: .; v_gene: TRBV6-1; CDR3aa: ASSDETVGYGYT
d_gene: .; v_gene: TRBV27; CDR3aa: ASSEAQSTEAF
d_gene: .; v_gene: TRBV4-1; CDR3aa: ASSQELGATNEKLF
d_gene: TRBD2; v_gene: TRBV10-3; CDR3aa: AISKEGLAGLAGELF
d_gene: TRBD1; v_gene: TRBV5-1; CDR3aa: ASSSRGLPSYEQY
d_gene: TRBD1; v_gene: TRBV11-2; CDR3aa: ASSRDRGPTGELF
d_gene: .; v_gene: TRBV6-5; CDR3aa: ASSYQPTYEQY
d_gene: .; v_gene: TRBV24-1; CDR3aa: ATSDTKPDRNNQPQH
d_gene: TRBD1; v_gene: TRBV20-1; CDR3aa: SATGQGLNIQY
d_gene: TRBD2; v_gene: TRBV20-1; CDR3aa: SGPPGLVSTDTQY
d_gene: .; v_gene: TRBV12-3/TRBV12-4; CDR3aa: ASSFRNTGSGELF
d_gene: TRBD1; v_gene: TRBV4-1; CDR3aa: ASSQAGQGNYGYT
d_gene: .; v_gene: TRBV2; CDR3aa: ASRPFSSVGEQF
d_gene: .; v_gene: TRBV7-9; CDR3aa: ASSLAVGGRTDTQY
d_gene: .; v_gene: TRBV20-1; CDR3aa: SASGTGGLSYEQY
d_gene: .; v_gene: TRBV20-1; CDR3aa: SAPARSENTEAF
d_gene: TRBD2; v_gene: TRBV12-3/TRBV12-4; CDR3aa: ASTLSSGYTQY
d_gene: TRBD2; v_gene: TRBV20-1; CDR3aa: SASALGTSGRSTDTQY
d_gene: TRBD2; v_gene: TRBV20-1; CDR3aa: SARESESVEREGRHEQY
d_gene: TRBD1; v_gene: TRBV5-1; CDR3aa: ASSLDQGAQPQH
d_gene: .; v_gene: TRBV20-1; CDR3aa: SARGNSGANVLT
d_gene: TRBD1; v_gene: TRBV7-9; CDR3aa: ASSTQGAIIYEQY
d_gene: TRBD1; v_gene: TRBV29-1; CDR3aa: SGHRGADTQY
d_gene: TRBD1; v_gene: TRBV5-4; CDR3aa: ASSRGGDRSSGNTIY
d_gene: .; v_gene: TRBV3-1; CDR3aa: ASSHLIQETQY
d_gene: .; v_gene: TRBV25-1; CDR3aa: ASSELGENTEAF
d_gene: TRBD1; v_gene: TRBV25-1; CDR3aa: ATASDWDSISYEQY
d_gene: TRBD2; v_gene: TRBV2; CDR3aa: ASEPREQETQY
d_gene: .; v_gene: TRBV4-1; CDR3aa: ASSQGRDVPYEQY
d_gene: TRBD1; v_gene: TRBV4-1; CDR3aa: ASSQADRGVFYEQY
d_gene: TRBD1; v_gene: TRBV12-3/TRBV12-4; CDR3aa: AIGTEKNIQY
d_gene: TRBD1; v_gene: TRBV7-9; CDR3aa: ASSFTTGMNTEAF
d_gene: TRBD1; v_gene: TRBV18; CDR3aa: ASSPRVLTGQNYEQY
d_gene: TRBD2; v_gene: TRBV7-2; CDR3aa: ASSLGGREGEQF
d_gene: .; v_gene: TRBV11-2; CDR3aa: ASSLGPEPNQPQH
d_gene: .; v_gene: TRBV12-3/TRBV12-4; CDR3aa: ASIHTTTLNNEQF
d_gene: TRBD2; v_gene: TRBV6-1; CDR3aa: ASSVSGETTDTQY
d_gene: .; v_gene: TRBV7-8; CDR3aa: ASSPLLRGRNTEAF
d_gene: .; v_gene: TRBV20-1; CDR3aa: SAGQQGNTIY
d_gene: .; v_gene: TRBV7-2; CDR3aa: ASSLGRVSNQPQH